This T cell receptor (beta chain) was captured in a study of blood T cells in healthy people across ages (dated by TCRdb to about 2015). Regarding the research as a whole: In model experiments, roughly one uniquely barcoded TCR beta cDNA molecule per two T cells was captured by template switching. Using deep sequencing normalized with unique cDNA molecular identifiers, the study measured how TCR beta repertoire diversity changes with age. The donors were split into four age groups: young (average about 15 years), middle-aged (around 37), aged (roughly 68) and long-lived (82). To avoid experimental bias, donors of different ages were randomly spread across the sequencing lanes. The study analyzed two additional independent replicas of 1 million unique cDNA reads from the same blood draw for two donors, one aged 18 to 30 and one aged 80 or older.

V is pared back by 4 bases and J by 11 bases, with 32 bases lying between the germline termini. The germline V gene (reference sequence) specifies DFQATT as CDR1 and SNEGSKA as CDR2. The CDR3 numbers 17 residues from cysteine through phenylalanine. Left in the record is the CDR3 DNA by itself, 51 bases read in frame from the first base. Notes on this clonotype: Its antigen is currently not known. No qualities accompany the bases; no much larger clone lies one base away.

Donors were 39 systemically healthy Caucasian individuals from Russia aged roughly 6 to 90 years. Around 10 milliliters of peripheral blood were collected from each donor into EDTA-treated Vacutainer tubes. PBMCs were isolated by Ficoll-Paque density-gradient centrifugation, with at least 7 million obtained per sample. Total RNA, at least 6 micrograms per sample, was extracted from PBMCs with Trizol reagent. For every donor, flow cytometry on a PBMC aliquot measured the percentage of naive CD45RAhigh/CD27high T cells. Broad study findings and their caveats: Compared with the aged group, more naive CD4+ T cells, fewer expanded clones and increased TCR diversity were shown by the long-lived group, suggesting age selection. Observed TCR beta diversity per million T cells fell roughly linearly with age, and a significant reduction was already apparent by age around 40. Donor CMV infection status was unknown, potentially confounding age-related changes in expanded clonotypes. There was a strong correlation between observed TCR beta diversity and the percentage of naive T cells measured by flow cytometry. Estimates of total diversity from one million sequenced T cells were regarded as lower bounds and underestimates. Conclusive comparison of naive and antigen-experienced compartments was prevented by the profiling of bulk unsorted PBMCs.

Libraries were built with 5' RACE. Sequencing instrument: Illumina HiSeq 2500. The second PCR ran for about 6 to 12 cycles and used a J-beta primer mix along with a sample-barcoded 5' primer. A unique molecular identifier was introduced onto each TCR beta cDNA molecule by a template-switch 5' adaptor carrying 12 random nucleotides. Each sample yielded at least 2.5 million CDR3-containing paired-end reads. First-strand cDNA synthesis was performed from all RNA using the Mint cDNA synthesis kit, with priming by a TRBC-specific oligonucleotide. After uracil-DNA glycosylase treatment, a first 18-cycle PCR used universal primers M1SS and BC2_uni_R on all cDNA. The original pipeline was this. For normalization, 1 million high-quality reads, each with a distinct molecular identifier, were randomly selected from each sample. Reads with shared molecular identifiers were discarded instead of being binned into consensus sequences. MiTCR, run with a Q25 quality threshold and the strictest error-elimination algorithm, handled CDR3 identification, clonotype clustering and error correction. A nonparametric unseen species model with Euler transformation was used to estimate lower-bound total TCR beta diversity. Clones were called with MiXCR by TCRdb after fastp trimmed the public reads at Q25, and only in-frame beta chains were retained. Entries are consolidated by CDR3 protein sequence, retaining the most common genes and DNA. TCRdb's processing, not the authors' own work, is the source of the V and J calls. Present in this sample are 1,100,000 or so distinct CDR3 sequences, under 55% of which were seen just once. The ten largest clones add up to about 20% of the sample.

This TCR was recovered from a woman aged 55-70 years in good health. Sequences were obtained from blood. The V and J segments used are TRBV20-1 and TRBJ2-5; the best D guess is TRBD2, with 5 bases matching. The CDR3 sequence is CSAKPEGSAASYNEQYF. In nucleotides, the sequence is TGCAGTGCTAAACCAGAGGGCAGTGCGGCCTCCTACAATGAGCAGTACTTC.